This T cell receptor (beta chain) comes out of a study of PD-L1 blockade in urothelial cancer. Time point meaning: pretreatment peripheral blood. Clones were sequenced by immunoSEQ multiplex PCR, and TCRdb holds only the in-frame ones, with some missing. The sample has 100,000 to 150,000 clones; approximately 84% are singletons. The CDR3 contains 14 residues. Germline V gene sequence: CDR1 MNHNS, CDR2 SASEGT. Deletions cut 6 bases from V and 3 bases from J, with 15 bases between. The chain has TRBV6-1 and TRBJ2-7; D is possibly TRBD2 (6 bases). The source of this sequence is a man aged 45 to 65 with urothelial cancer. Here the sequenced sample was PBMCs, taken around atezolizumab (anti-PD-L1) treatment. CDR3 in DNA: TGTGCCAGCAGACGAACTGGCGGGAACTACGAGCAGTACTTC. Its translation: CASRRTGGNYEQYF.